This T cell receptor (beta chain) was identified in a study of T cell responses to AZD1222 COVID-19 vaccine. Libraries were prepared by immunoSEQ multiplex PCR; TCRdb keeps only in-frame clonotypes and omits some of them. The repertoire has under 200,000 clones, around 94% of them found once; the top ten carry about 0.6%. The V end was cut by 7 bases, the J end by 2 bases, with 9 bases between. Germline CDR1 reads DFQATT; CDR2 reads SNEGSKA (reference sequence). This CDR3 comprises 11 residues. The sample here was peripheral blood, taken on day 0 of AZD1222 vaccination. The sequence was obtained from an adult in good health. The chain carries TRBV20-1 and TRBJ2-7; no clear D gene. DNA of the CDR3: TGCAGTGTGGGCAGTACCTACGAGCAGTACTTC. This codes for CSVGSTYEQYF.